These 17 T cell receptor beta chains share one sample of origin, sequenced in a study of blood T cell repertoires in COVID-19. Profiled with immunoSEQ multiplex PCR; TCRdb holds only in-frame clones, not every one. This repertoire shows roughly 260,000 clones, about four fifths found once; its top ten account for about 3.9%. The specimen sequenced was PBMCs or T cells enriched from blood (not recorded which). These receptors all stem from a woman between 35 and 50 years old who had been exposed to COVID-19.

The chain combines TRBV12-3 or TRBV12-4 with TRBJ2-7; 7 nucleotides match TRBD1. CDR3 length: 12 amino acids. After removal of 4 bases from V and 9 bases from J, the junction contained 6 bases not matched to a gene. For the CDR3, the DNA is TGTGCCAGCAGTTCAGGGACAGCAGGGCAGTACTTC. This gives the protein CASSSGTAGQYF.

The chain combines TRBV9 with TRBJ2-7; D is possibly TRBD2 (6 bases). Between the trimmed V and J ends, which lost 4 bases and 7 bases, there was a span of 18 bases. CDR1 and CDR2 from the germline V gene are SGDLS and YYNGEE. The CDR3 covers 14 residues. This CDR3 is CASSPWDSPVEQYF. The CDR3, as DNA: TGTGCCAGCAGCCCGTGGGACTCTCCTGTTGAGCAGTACTTC.

The rearrangement uses TRBV6-5 and TRBJ2-7, with 8 bases that match TRBD2. The CDR3 runs 15 residues. V dropped 8 bases and J dropped 2; count of bases not matched to a gene: 11. CDR1 and CDR2 from the germline V gene are MNHEY and SVGAGI. For the CDR3, the DNA is TGTGCCAGCTCCCCGTCGGGGGGGCCCCCCTACGAGCAGTACTTC. This translates into CASSPSGGPPYEQYF.

This clone was recorded a few times. This CDR3 is CASSSPGLKGDTQYF. CDR3 nucleotides: TGTGCCAGCAGTTCGCCGGGACTGAAAGGAGATACGCAGTATTTT. The chain uses TRBV27 and TRBJ2-3, with D perhaps matching TRBD2 (6 bases). With 4 bases removed from V and 5 bases from J, the gap between germline ends came to 16 bases. This CDR3 comprises 15 residues. Per germline, CDR1 MNHEY and CDR2 SMNVEV (reference sequence).

This chain uses TRBV3-1 (or the pseudogene TRBV3-2) with TRBJ1-6, with D possibly being TRBD1 (5 bases). Per germline, CDR1 LGHDT and CDR2 YNNKEL (reference sequence). The CDR3 extends over 13 amino acids. Trimming pared 0 bases from V and 12 bases from J, leaving 9 bases between. This CDR3 reads CASSQEGGKPLHF. The CDR3 nucleotides read TGTGCCAGCAGCCAAGAGGGGGGAAAACCCCTCCACTTT.

This sequence joins TRBV4-1 and TRBJ1-2; D might be TRBD1 (5 bases). The length of the CDR3 is 14 residues. Deletions cut 4 bases from V and 5 bases from J, with 14 bases between. Germline V gene data show CDR1 as MGHRA and CDR2 as YSYEKL. The CDR3 DNA follows: TGCGCCAGCAGCCCCAGGGAGGGCCCTTATGGCTACACCTTC. Its translation: CASSPREGPYGYTF.

The chain combines TRBV19 with TRBJ1-1; the match to TRBD1 covers 8 bases. CDR1 is LNHDA and CDR2 is SQIVND in the germline V gene (reference sequence). The junction had 16 bases not matched to a gene; V was cut back by 5 bases and J by 11 bases. There are 15 residues in the CDR3. Written as DNA, the CDR3 is TGTGCCAGTAGTCTAAGGACAGGGCTTTCTTCGGGGGCTTTCTTT. As protein: CASSLRTGLSSGAFF.

CDR3 DNA: TGTGCCAGTAGCCTAACGTGGGAGGCCTTGAGTAATCAGCCCCAGCATTTT. Translation: CASSLTWEALSNQPQHF. V is TRBV19 and J is TRBJ1-5; D unresolved. Trimming took 6 bases from V and 4 from J, leaving 22 bases between them. This CDR3 is 17 amino acids long. Germline lookup yields CDR1 LNHDA and CDR2 SQIVND (reference sequence).

This clone was detected many times. This chain joins TRBV5-4 and TRBJ2-5, with D maybe TRBD1 (6 bases). Trimming took 4 bases from V and 6 from J, leaving 19 bases between them. The germline V gene has CDR1 SGHNT and CDR2 YYREEE (reference sequence). This CDR3 is 15 amino acids long. The CDR3 reads CASSAASDSLKTQYF. The CDR3 coding sequence is TGTGCCAGCAGCGCAGCCTCGGACAGTCTGAAGACCCAGTACTTC.

The genes are TRBV12-5 and TRBJ1-6; D is possibly TRBD1 (5 bases). Germline loops: CDR1 LGHNT, CDR2 FRNRAP. The V and J ends lost 2 bases and 10 bases respectively, with 15 bases between them. The CDR3 totals 15 residues. CDR3 protein: CASGLIGQGGSPLHF. The DNA of the CDR3 is TGTGCTAGTGGTTTGATAGGGCAGGGTGGATCACCCCTCCACTTT.

V and J are TRBV7-8 and TRBJ2-7, with TRBD1 as a possible D gene (6 bases). V was trimmed by 1 base and J by 2 bases, leaving 15 bases between them. This CDR3 region has 16 residues. The V gene's germline CDR1 is SGHVS and CDR2 FQNEAQ. The CDR3 loop is CASSLVSDSGTYEQYF. The CDR3 region has the DNA TGTGCCAGCAGCTTAGTGTCGGACAGTGGGACCTACGAGCAGTACTTC.

This chain joins TRBV5-4 and TRBJ1-2, with D possibly TRBD1 on 6 matching bases. The V and J ends lost 0 bases and 4 bases respectively, with 13 bases between them. Germline values: CDR1 SGHNT, CDR2 YYREEE (reference sequence). The CDR3 has 15 amino acids. As DNA, the CDR3 is TGTGCCAGCAGCTTGGGAGGGAAACAGGGCTATGGCTACACCTTC. Translated: CASSLGGKQGYGYTF.

This clone was seen only once. The V gene is TRBV5-6, the J gene TRBJ2-7, with D possibly being TRBD2 (5 bases). The germline V gene has CDR1 SGHDT and CDR2 YYEEEE. This CDR3 is built from 16 residues. Trimming took 2 bases from V and 3 from J, leaving 18 bases between them. DNA for the CDR3: TGTGCCAGCAGCTTCTCCCTGGGTCGAGGGAACTACGAGCAGTACTTC. Translating gives CASSFSLGRGNYEQYF.

The chain recombines TRBV7-9 with TRBJ1-4; D uncertain. CDR1 and CDR2 from the germline V gene are SEHNR and FQNEAQ (reference sequence). V was clipped by 7 bases and J by 6 bases, with 12 bases between them. This CDR3 spans 13 amino acids. CDR3 in amino acids: CASNPGRDEKLFF. The DNA of the CDR3 is TGTGCCAGCAATCCGGGGAGGGATGAAAAACTGTTTTTT.

The sample holds a few counts of this clone. This sample includes further DNA sequences coding for the same CDR3. The chain combines TRBV3-1 (or the pseudogene TRBV3-2) with TRBJ2-1, with D tentatively TRBD2 (5 bases). This CDR3 has 15 residues. Trimming cost V 0 bases and J 0 bases, with 6 bases left between them. Germline V gene lookup returns CDR1 LGHDT and CDR2 YNNKEL (reference sequence). CDR3 region: CASSQDRGSYNEQFF. CDR3 nucleotide sequence: TGTGCCAGCAGCCAAGATCGGGGCTCCTACAATGAGCAGTTCTTC.

The chain recombines TRBV30 with TRBJ2-5; 10 positions agree with TRBD1. The trim removed 3 bases at V and 5 bases at J, leaving 6 bases unmatched. The germline V gene has CDR1 GTSNPN and CDR2 SVGIG (reference sequence). CDR3 length: 14 amino acids. The CDR3 protein is CAWRDRGARETQYF. In DNA, the CDR3 is TGTGCCTGGAGGGACAGGGGGGCGCGGGAGACCCAGTACTTC.

The table lists this clone with a few counts. V gene TRBV6-5 combines with J gene TRBJ1-1; D may be TRBD1 (5 bases). V was cut by 4 bases and J by 8 bases, with 14 bases left in between. Germline assignment: CDR1 MNHEY and CDR2 SVGAGI. The CDR3 covers 13 residues. The CDR3 region is CASSSPGGGEAFF. The CDR3 DNA reads TGTGCCAGCAGTTCCCCGGGGGGTGGAGAAGCTTTCTTT.